Listed here are 27 T cell receptor beta chains from one sample, sequenced in a study of T cells in Graves' hyperthyroidism and ophthalmopathy. Amplification targeted TCR beta CDR3 regions from RNA transcripts. TCR CDR3 underwent first-round RT-PCR with the HTBI primer set. TCRdb called the multiplex PCR reads again in MiXCR, with one record for every CDR3 protein. The table shows 450,000 to 600,000 distinct CDR3 sequences, with 15% to 20% occurring only once. Sequencing was done on a sample of blood. The receptors derive from a man between 35 and 55 years old with Graves' ophthalmopathy.

The V and J genes are TRBV6-1 and TRBJ2-6; 9 bases align to TRBD1. V gave up 7 bases and J gave up 2 bases; unmatched junction bases: 9. Germline CDR1 and CDR2: MNHNS and SASEGT. The CDR3 covers 17 residues. CDR3: CASTHRDRVTGANVLTF. CDR3 nucleotides: TGTGCCAGCACGCACCGGGACAGGGTAACTGGGGCCAACGTCCTGACTTTC.

The rearrangement links TRBV20-1 to TRBJ1-2; possible D gene TRBD1, 6 bases. The ends were cut back, 5 bases at V and 4 bases at J, with 11 bases in the middle. Germline V gene data show CDR1 as DFQATT and CDR2 as SNEGSKA (reference sequence). This CDR3 spans 12 amino acids. CDR3 DNA: TGCAGTGCTCAGGACAGTTTCTATGGCTACACCTTC. Encoded protein: CSAQDSFYGYTF.

The chain joins TRBV7-2 to TRBJ2-1; 10 bases agree with TRBD2. The trim removed 5 bases at V and 14 bases at J, leaving 12 bases unmatched. There are 14 residues in the CDR3. Per germline, CDR1 SGHTA and CDR2 FQGNSA. The CDR3 region has the DNA TGTGCCAGCAGCGAACAAATAGCGGGAGGAGTTGAGTTCTTC. This sequence encodes CASSEQIAGGVEFF.

V and J are TRBV11-2 and TRBJ2-7; D assignment may be TRBD1 or TRBD2 (5 bases each). In germline, CDR1 is SGHAT, CDR2 FQNNGV. Deletions cut 6 bases from V and 0 bases from J, with 12 bases between. CDR3 length: 14 amino acids. The CDR3 here is CASSGTGASYEQYF. The CDR3 nucleotides are TGTGCCAGCAGTGGAACCGGGGCCTCCTACGAGCAGTACTTC.

This clonotype was seen at least ten times. The chain has TRBV6-5 and TRBJ2-7; D tentatively fits TRBD1 or TRBD2 (6 bases each). Germline V CDR1 and CDR2: MNHEY, SVGAGI. V gave up 2 bases and J gave up 2 bases, with 19 bases separating them. The CDR3 extends over 17 amino acids. CDR3 coding DNA: TGTGCCAGCAGTTACGGGGGGCAGAACCACATCCCCTACGAGCAGTACTTC. The encoded protein is CASSYGGQNHIPYEQYF.

This clonotype was seen only once. The DNA for the CDR3 is TGTGCCAGCAGTGGGGGGACCTCCCCCGGTGGAAACACCATATATTTT. Translated: CASSGGTSPGGNTIYF. This chain connects TRBV27 to TRBJ1-3; a weak D match, TRBD1 (5 bases). The germline V gene has CDR1 MNHEY and CDR2 SMNVEV (reference sequence). CDR3 length equals 16 residues. Trimming shortened V by 5 bases and J by 3 bases, and 17 bases separated the two germline ends.

This clonotype was picked up many times. The rearrangement uses TRBV7-2 and TRBJ1-5; 7 bases agree with TRBD1. Looked up from germline, CDR1 is SGHTA and CDR2 is FQGNSA. The V segment lost 3 bases and the J segment 1 base; nucleotides outside the gene matches: 3. The CDR3 is 15 amino acids. The CDR3 bases are TGTGCCAGCAGCTTTACAGGGGCGAGCAATCAGCCCCAGCATTTT. Translating it yields CASSFTGASNQPQHF.

This clonotype appeared many times. This chain joins TRBV6-6 and TRBJ2-1; D call uncertain. Per the germline V gene, CDR1 is MNHNY and CDR2 is SVGAGI (reference sequence). The CDR3 is 15 residues long. V was cut by 0 bases and J by 5 bases, with 11 bases left in between. CDR3 nucleotides: TGTGCCAGCAGTTACTCGAAGGCAGGAGACAATGAGCAGTTCTTC. It translates to CASSYSKAGDNEQFF.

This clonotype was seen more than once but under ten times. J is TRBJ2-1 and V is TRBV7-3; TRBD2 is a possible D gene (5 bases). V was clipped by 8 bases and J by 8 bases, with 16 bases between them. Germline CDR1 is SGHTA and CDR2 is FQGTGA. The CDR3 consists of 13 residues. CDR3 region: CASARGWGDEQFF. DNA for the CDR3: TGTGCCAGCGCCAGAGGGTGGGGTGATGAGCAGTTCTTC.

This clonotype was counted many times. The chain joins TRBV20-1 to TRBJ2-3; the D is unclear. Germline V CDR1 and CDR2: DFQATT, SNEGSKA (reference sequence). V gave up 7 bases and J gave up 2 bases, with 10 bases separating them. This CDR3 is built from 12 residues. CDR3 nucleotides: TGCAGTGGCCTAACATACACAGATACGCAGTATTTT. This gives the protein CSGLTYTDTQYF.

Concerning this clonotype itself: Compared with germline, one end of the junction differs, possibly owing to a read error. The chain employs TRBV27 and TRBJ2-7, with TRBD1 matching 8 bases. The CDR3 covers 15 residues. Germline values: CDR1 MNHEY, CDR2 SMNVEV (reference sequence). CDR3 DNA sequence: TGTGTCAGCAGTCCTGGGACAGGCGAAGCCTACGAGCAGTACTTC. Translating gives CVSSPGTGEAYEQYF.

This chain joins TRBV5-5 and TRBJ2-5; 8 nucleotides line up with TRBD2. The junction had 13 bases not matched to a gene; V was cut back by 0 bases and J by 9 bases. Germline V CDR1 and CDR2: SGHKS, YYEKEE (reference sequence). The CDR3 is 16 residues long. CDR3 residues: CASSLGPTGTSRAQYF. CDR3 coding DNA: TGTGCCAGCAGCTTGGGACCCACCGGGACTAGTCGCGCCCAGTACTTC.

V is TRBV5-1 and J is TRBJ2-7; D is undetermined. Trimming took 5 bases from V and 6 from J, leaving 9 bases between them. The CDR3 has 11 amino acids. CDR1 SGHRS and CDR2 YFSETQ come from the germline V gene. The CDR3 bases are TGCGCCAGCAGAAAGAACGGCGAGCAGTACTTC. Its translation: CASRKNGEQYF.

The CDR3 reads CASSGAAPGANVLTF. The CDR3 DNA reads TGTGCCAGCAGCGGGGCGGCACCTGGGGCCAACGTCCTGACTTTC. The chain employs TRBV7-9 and TRBJ2-6; tentatively, D is TRBD1 (5 bases). The CDR3 sequence is 15 residues long. The V end was cut by 5 bases, the J end by 2 bases, with 10 bases between. Germline lookup yields CDR1 SEHNR and CDR2 FQNEAQ (reference sequence).

This clonotype was counted a few times. This chain links TRBV29-1 with TRBJ1-1, with TRBD1 matching 10 bases. The V gene end was trimmed by 6 bases and the J gene end by 0 bases; junction bases not matched to a gene: 1. CDR3 size: 13 residues. Per germline, CDR1 SQVTM and CDR2 ANQGSEA. CDR3: CSVDRGLNTEAFF. The CDR3 DNA reads TGCAGCGTAGACAGGGGGCTGAACACTGAAGCTTTCTTT. The full variable domain, completed using reference TRBV29-1 and TRBJ1-1, is SAVISQKPSRDICQRGTSLTIQCQVDSQVTMMFWYRQQPGQSLTLIATANQGSEATYESGFVIDKFPISRPNLTFSTLTVSNMSPEDSSIYLCSVDRGLNTEAFFGQGTRLTVV.

This clonotype has more than one count but fewer than ten. This rearrangement joins TRBV28 to TRBJ1-2, with D possibly TRBD1 on 5 matching bases. Germline V lookup: CDR1 MDHEN, CDR2 SYDVKM. The germline V and J ends were trimmed by 5 bases and 8 bases, with 15 bases remaining between them. The CDR3 extends over 13 amino acids. The CDR3 loop is CASSLVGAGGYTF. The CDR3 bases are TGTGCCAGCAGTCTAGTCGGGGCCGGAGGCTACACCTTC.

This clonotype was counted at least ten times. The CDR3 is CASSQGSGEWDTQYF. CDR3 nucleotide sequence: TGTGCCAGCAGCCAAGGGAGCGGGGAGTGGGATACGCAGTATTTT. The gene calls are TRBV3-1 and TRBJ2-3; 7 nucleotides line up with TRBD2. This CDR3 is built from 15 residues. The junction had 7 bases not matched to a gene; V was cut back by 1 base and J by 6 bases. The germline CDR1 and CDR2 sequences are LGHDT and YNNKEL (reference sequence).

This clonotype was picked up many times. The rearrangement joins TRBV3-1 to TRBJ1-1; D is uncertain. This CDR3 contains 14 residues. The germline gives CDR1 LGHDT, CDR2 YNNKEL (reference sequence). V dropped 0 bases and J dropped 11 bases, with 16 bases sitting between them. The CDR3 sequence is CASSQDGSRRGAFF. CDR3 in DNA: TGTGCCAGCAGCCAAGATGGAAGTCGGAGAGGGGCTTTCTTT.

This clonotype has at least ten counts. The V call is TRBV7-2, the J call TRBJ2-3; D is perhaps TRBD1 (5 bases). CDR3 size: 17 residues. Germline values: CDR1 SGHTA, CDR2 FQGNSA. Trimming shortened V by 2 bases and J by 6 bases, and 21 bases separated the two germline ends. The CDR3 DNA reads TGTGCCAGCAGCTTAATGGGGCTAAGTAGTCTCGCCGATACGCAGTATTTT. Translation gives CASSLMGLSSLADTQYF. The complete variable domain, with remaining parts taken from reference TRBV7-2 and TRBJ2-3, reads GAGVSQSPSNKVTEKGKDVELRCDPISGHTALYWYRQSLGQGLEFLIYFQGNSAPDKSGLPSDRFSAERTGGSVSTLTIQRTQQEDSAVYLCASSLMGLSSLADTQYFGPGTRLTVL.

As for this clonotype: A read error may be the cause here, since a much bigger clone is one base away. CDR3 region: CSAGDLAGDLSYNEQFF. CDR3 nucleotides: TGCAGTGCTGGAGATCTAGCGGGAGACCTCTCCTACAATGAGCAGTTCTTC. V gene TRBV20-1 combines with J gene TRBJ2-1; 10 nucleotides agree with TRBD2. The CDR3 runs to 17 residues. CDR1 and CDR2 (germline): DFQATT, SNEGSKA (reference sequence).

This clonotype has a handful of counts. As DNA, the CDR3 is TGTGCCTGGGGGCCCTCCCCGGTCCACGAGCAGTACTTC. This sequence encodes CAWGPSPVHEQYF. The genes are TRBV30 and TRBJ2-7; D ambiguous. Germline CDR1 and CDR2: GTSNPN and SVGIG (reference sequence). Trimming cost V 5 bases and J 5 bases, with 16 bases left between them. The CDR3 length is 13 residues.

Many counts were recorded for this clonotype. J is TRBJ2-1 and V is TRBV6-2 or TRBV6-3, with TRBD2 matching 7 bases. The V segment lost 3 bases and the J segment 1 base; nucleotides outside the gene matches: 15. This CDR3 spans 19 amino acids. Per germline, CDR1 MNHEY and CDR2 SVGEGT. The CDR3 here is CASSYGGFGGSGSYNEQFF. CDR3 sequence (DNA): TGTGCCAGCAGTTATGGGGGGTTCGGCGGGAGTGGATCCTACAATGAGCAGTTCTTC.

This clonotype was picked up many times. V and J are TRBV12-3 or TRBV12-4 and TRBJ2-1; D could derive from TRBD1 or TRBD2 (5 bases each). The CDR3 consists of 15 residues. V was trimmed by 7 bases and J by 4 bases, leaving 17 bases between them. CDR3 sequence: CASTKGDLLYNEQFF. The CDR3 DNA is TGTGCCAGCACTAAAGGGGACCTCCTTTACAATGAGCAGTTCTTC.

The chain has TRBV7-2 and TRBJ1-4; tentatively, D is TRBD1 (6 bases). Germline CDR1 SGHTA, CDR2 FQGNSA. This CDR3 contains 17 residues. V was clipped by 2 bases and J by 2 bases, with 15 bases between them. CDR3 region: CASSLHTGIVTNEKLFF. Here the CDR3 DNA reads TGTGCCAGCAGCTTACACACAGGGATCGTGACTAATGAAAAACTGTTTTTT.

The chain recombines TRBV10-3 with TRBJ1-2; a weak D match, TRBD1 (6 bases). Between the trimmed V and J ends, which lost 7 bases and 4 bases, there was a span of 16 bases. The germline gives CDR1 ENHRY, CDR2 SYGVKD. The CDR3 contains 14 residues. The CDR3 sequence is CAIKNDRSSYGYTF. For the CDR3, the DNA is TGTGCCATCAAGAATGACAGGTCCTCCTATGGCTACACCTTC.

The CDR3 nucleotides are TGTGCCAGCAGTGGGGGGACAGTCACAGATACGCAGTATTTT. Encoded protein: CASSGGTVTDTQYF. This chain links TRBV2 with TRBJ2-3; 7 bases fit TRBD1. CDR1 SNHLY and CDR2 FYNNEI come from the germline V gene. The CDR3 covers 14 residues. V lost 4 bases and J lost 2; bases outside the gene matches: 3.

This clonotype has more than one count but fewer than ten. The chain combines TRBV27 with TRBJ2-5; maybe TRBD2 (7 bases). From germline, CDR1 is MNHEY and CDR2 SMNVEV (reference sequence). Trimming shortened V by 6 bases and J by 13 bases, and 18 bases separated the two germline ends. The length of the CDR3 is 12 residues. CDR3 amino acids: CASRGGVEAWYF. CDR3 DNA: TGTGCCAGCAGAGGGGGGGTCGAAGCTTGGTACTTC.